This TCR beta chain was found in a study of cytomegalovirus exposure and HLA in healthy donors. The CDR3 totals 15 residues. The V end lost 0 bases, the J end lost 2 bases, and 11 bases lay between the germline ends. Looked up from germline, CDR1 is MGHRA and CDR2 is YSYEKL. Study observations and caveats: As a later analysis showed, a missense DCLRE1C variant was linked to trimming of TCR beta V- and J-genes. Later on, an analysis showed TCR association rates differing by HLA locus, with DRB1 the most and HLA-C the fewest. In an earlier analysis, in 620 or so donors, most V segments appeared productive either ~87% or ~30% of the time.

Turning to this clone: Its antigen is currently unknown.

The PCR made use of 60 Vbeta and 13 Jbeta primers. TCRdb's table, derived via immunoSEQ multiplex PCR, lists solely in-frame clones and lacks some. Of 55,000 to 80,000 clones listed, 70% to 75% are singletons. The genes are TRBV4-1 and TRBJ2-7; the D is unclear. The sequencing input was PBMCs. The clonotype was recovered from a woman aged 25 to 39 in good health and CMV-seropositive. The CDR3: CASSQETRKTYEQYF. CDR3 DNA sequence: TGCGCCAGCAGCCAAGAGACCAGGAAGACCTACGAGCAGTACTTC.